These T cell receptor beta chains were read from a single sample in a study of shared clonotypes between healthy human individuals. Profiled with immunoSEQ multiplex PCR; TCRdb holds only in-frame clones, not every one. This sample has about 2 million clones, with about 95% found just once. The sample taken for sequencing was naive CD4+ T cells sorted from blood. The receptors here all came from a man between 18 and 35 years old in good health. The CDR3 runs from the conserved cysteine through the conserved F or W. A D gene is named only where the DNA matches it firmly. A row's size may be missing; if present it is once, few, many or a size class.

D gene	clone size	V gene	J gene	CDR3 protein	CDR3 DNA
-	-	TRBV7-8	TRBJ2-5	CASSLGVGLGQETQYF	TGTGCCAGCAGCTTAGGAGTCGGGTTAGGCCAAGAGACCCAGTACTTC
-	once	TRBV7-3	TRBJ2-3	CASSQSGGTVTDTQYF	TGTGCCAGCAGCCAAAGCGGCGGGACAGTCACAGATACGCAGTATTTT
TRBD1	-	TRBV7-2	TRBJ1-2	CASSLGDRGYGYTF	TGTGCCAGCAGCTTAGGGGACAGGGGATATGGCTACACCTTC
TRBD2	-	TRBV7-2	TRBJ2-1	CASSSGLARFF	TGTGCCAGCAGCTCGGGACTAGCGCGGTTCTTC
-	-	TRBV6-5	TRBJ2-7	CASSYSTIDGYEQYF	TGTGCCAGCAGTTACTCGACTATCGACGGCTACGAGCAGTACTTC
TRBD2	-	TRBV25-1	TRBJ2-3	CASATSGTDTQYF	TGTGCCAGCGCGACTAGCGGCACAGATACGCAGTATTTT
TRBD1	-	TRBV10-3	TRBJ2-7	CAISARQGLAYEQYF	TGTGCCATCAGTGCACGACAGGGTTTGGCCTACGAGCAGTACTTC
-	once	TRBV28	TRBJ2-7	CASRESYEQYF	TGTGCCTCGAGGGAATCATACGAGCAGTACTTC
-	-	TRBV4-2	TRBJ1-2	CASSPSSERHENGYTF	TGTGCCAGCAGCCCATCATCGGAAAGGCACGAGAATGGCTACACCTTC
-	once	TRBV5-6	TRBJ1-1	CASSLEGGGTEAFF	TGTGCCAGCAGCTTGGAAGGGGGTGGCACTGAAGCTTTCTTT
TRBD2	-	TRBV4-3	TRBJ2-1	CASSQVGLAVYNEQFF	TGCGCCAGCAGCCAAGTAGGACTAGCGGTCTACAATGAGCAGTTCTTC
TRBD1	-	TRBV5-1	TRBJ1-6	CASSLATGGRYALHF	TGCGCCAGCAGCTTGGCTACAGGGGGCCGCTACGCCCTCCACTTT
TRBD2	once	TRBV6-5	TRBJ2-7	CASSYSGLAGDYEQYF	TGTGCCAGCAGTTACTCGGGGTTAGCGGGGGATTACGAGCAGTACTTC
-	-	TRBV5-4	TRBJ1-1	CASSRTANTEAFF	TGTGCCAGCAGTCGGACGGCGAACACTGAAGCTTTCTTT
-	once	TRBV9	TRBJ2-6	CASSLRMDPSGANVLTF	TGTGCCAGCAGCCTTCGGATGGATCCCTCTGGGGCCAACGTCCTGACTTTC
TRBD1	-	TRBV11-2	TRBJ2-3	CASRGQSARDTQYF	TGTGCCAGCAGGGGACAGTCAGCGAGAGATACGCAGTATTTT
-	-	TRBV5-6	TRBJ1-6	CASSFGRGVNSSPLHF	TGTGCCAGCAGCTTTGGGAGGGGGGTCAACAGTTCACCCCTCCACTTT
-	-	TRBV11-2	TRBJ2-3	CASSSGTDTQYF	TGTGCCAGCAGCTCAGGCACAGATACGCAGTATTTT
TRBD2	-	TRBV15	TRBJ2-3	CATSGRGVRGETDTQYF	TGTGCCACCAGCGGGAGAGGGGTGCGGGGGGAGACAGATACGCAGTATTTT
-	-	TRBV7-2	TRBJ2-7	CASSPTGYEQYF	TGTGCCAGCAGCCCCACGGGTTACGAGCAGTACTTC